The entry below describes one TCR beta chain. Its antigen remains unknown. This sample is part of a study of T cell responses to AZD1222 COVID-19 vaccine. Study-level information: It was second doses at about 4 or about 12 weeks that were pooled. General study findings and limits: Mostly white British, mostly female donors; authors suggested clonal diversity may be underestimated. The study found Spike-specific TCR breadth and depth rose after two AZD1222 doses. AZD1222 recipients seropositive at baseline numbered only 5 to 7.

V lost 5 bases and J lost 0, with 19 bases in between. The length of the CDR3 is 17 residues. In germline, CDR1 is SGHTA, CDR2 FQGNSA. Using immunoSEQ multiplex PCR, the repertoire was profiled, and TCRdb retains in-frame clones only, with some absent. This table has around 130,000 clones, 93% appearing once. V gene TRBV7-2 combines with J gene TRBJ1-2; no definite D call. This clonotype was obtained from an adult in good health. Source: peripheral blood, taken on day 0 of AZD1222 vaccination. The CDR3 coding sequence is TGTGCCAGCAGCCCTCGACCTCGGGCACTTCCTAACTATGGCTACACCTTC. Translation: CASSPRPRALPNYGYTF.